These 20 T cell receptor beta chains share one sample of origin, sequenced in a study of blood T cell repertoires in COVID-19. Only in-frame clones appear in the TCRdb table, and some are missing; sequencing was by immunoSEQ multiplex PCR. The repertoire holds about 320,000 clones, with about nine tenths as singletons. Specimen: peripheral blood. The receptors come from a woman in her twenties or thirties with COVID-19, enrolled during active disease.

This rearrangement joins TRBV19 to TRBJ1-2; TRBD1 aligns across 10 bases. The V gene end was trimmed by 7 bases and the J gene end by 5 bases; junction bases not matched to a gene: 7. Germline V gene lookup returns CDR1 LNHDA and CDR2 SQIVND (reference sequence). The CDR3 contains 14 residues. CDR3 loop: CASTPGTGDYGYTF. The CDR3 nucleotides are TGTGCCAGTACCCCTGGGACAGGGGATTATGGCTACACCTTC.

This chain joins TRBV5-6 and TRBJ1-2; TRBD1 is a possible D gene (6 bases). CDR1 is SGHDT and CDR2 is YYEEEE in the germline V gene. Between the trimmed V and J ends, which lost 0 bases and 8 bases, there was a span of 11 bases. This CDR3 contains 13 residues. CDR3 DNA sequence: TGTGCCAGCAGCTTGGACAGGGTTCGGGGCTACACCTTC. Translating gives CASSLDRVRGYTF. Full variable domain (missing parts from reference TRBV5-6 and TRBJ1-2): DAGVTQSPTHLIKTRGQQVTLRCSPKSGHDTVSWYQQALGQGPQFIFQYYEEEERQRGNFPDRFSGHQFPNYSSELNVNALLLGDSALYLCASSLDRVRGYTFGSGTRLTVV.

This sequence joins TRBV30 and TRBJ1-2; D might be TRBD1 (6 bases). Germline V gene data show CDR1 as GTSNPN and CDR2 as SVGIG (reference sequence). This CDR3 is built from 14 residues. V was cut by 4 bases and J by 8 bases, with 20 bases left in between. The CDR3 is CAWKGQGLTIGYTF. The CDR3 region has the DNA TGTGCCTGGAAGGGTCAGGGGCTGACGATAGGCTACACCTTC.

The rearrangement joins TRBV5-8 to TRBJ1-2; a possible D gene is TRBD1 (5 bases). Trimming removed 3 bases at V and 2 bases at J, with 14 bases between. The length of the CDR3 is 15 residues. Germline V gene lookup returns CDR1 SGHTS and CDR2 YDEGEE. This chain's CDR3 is CASSSYGGSNYGYTF. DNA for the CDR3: TGTGCCAGCAGCTCTTATGGGGGGAGCAACTATGGCTACACCTTC. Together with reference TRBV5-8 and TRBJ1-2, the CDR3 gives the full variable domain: EAGVTQSPTHLIKTRGQQATLRCSPISGHTSVYWYQQALGLGLQFLLWYDEGEERNRGNFPPRFSGRQFPNYSSELNVNALELEDSALYLCASSSYGGSNYGYTFGSGTRLTVV.

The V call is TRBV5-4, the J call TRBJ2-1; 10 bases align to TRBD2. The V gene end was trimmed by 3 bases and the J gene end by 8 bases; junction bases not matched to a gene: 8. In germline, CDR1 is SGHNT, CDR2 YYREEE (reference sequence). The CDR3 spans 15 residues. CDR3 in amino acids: CASSSPGTSVYEQFF. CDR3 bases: TGTGCCAGCAGCTCCCCCGGGACTAGCGTTTATGAGCAGTTCTTC.

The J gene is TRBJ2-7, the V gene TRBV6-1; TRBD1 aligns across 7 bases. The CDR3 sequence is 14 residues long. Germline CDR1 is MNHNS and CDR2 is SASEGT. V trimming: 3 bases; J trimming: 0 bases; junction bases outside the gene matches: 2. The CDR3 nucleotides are TGTGCCAGCAGTGATACAGGGGTCTCCTACGAGCAGTACGTC. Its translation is CASSDTGVSYEQYV.

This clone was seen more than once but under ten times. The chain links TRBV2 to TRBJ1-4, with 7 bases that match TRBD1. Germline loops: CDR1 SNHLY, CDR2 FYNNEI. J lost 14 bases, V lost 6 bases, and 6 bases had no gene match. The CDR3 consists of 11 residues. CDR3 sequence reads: CASSPDRNLFF. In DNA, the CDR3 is TGTGCCAGCAGCCCGGACAGGAATCTGTTTTTT.

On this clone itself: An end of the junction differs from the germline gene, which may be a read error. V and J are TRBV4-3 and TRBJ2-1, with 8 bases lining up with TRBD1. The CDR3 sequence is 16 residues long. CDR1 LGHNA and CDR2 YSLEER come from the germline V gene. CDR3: CASNQGGGQGNNEQFF. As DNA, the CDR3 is TGCGCCAGCAACCAAGGCGGCGGACAGGGTAACAATGAGCAGTTCTTC.

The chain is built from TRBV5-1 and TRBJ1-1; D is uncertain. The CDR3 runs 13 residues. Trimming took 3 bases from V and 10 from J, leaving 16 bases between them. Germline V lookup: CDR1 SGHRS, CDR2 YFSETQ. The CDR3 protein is CASSSGPPIRAFF. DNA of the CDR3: TGCGCCAGCAGCTCTGGGCCTCCTATTCGAGCTTTCTTT.

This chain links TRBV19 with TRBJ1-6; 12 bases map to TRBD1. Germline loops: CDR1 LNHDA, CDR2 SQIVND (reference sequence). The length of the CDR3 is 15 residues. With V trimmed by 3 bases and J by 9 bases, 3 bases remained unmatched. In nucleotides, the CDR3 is TGTGCCAGTAGTATGGGGACAGGGGGCAGTTCACCCCTCCACTTT. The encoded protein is CASSMGTGGSSPLHF.

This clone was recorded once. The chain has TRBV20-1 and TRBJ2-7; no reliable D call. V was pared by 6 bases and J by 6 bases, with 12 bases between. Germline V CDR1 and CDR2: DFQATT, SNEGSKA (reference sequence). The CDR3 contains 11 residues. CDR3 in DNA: TGCAGTGCGAAACGAGGTAGCGAGCAGTACGTC. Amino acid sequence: CSAKRGSEQYV.

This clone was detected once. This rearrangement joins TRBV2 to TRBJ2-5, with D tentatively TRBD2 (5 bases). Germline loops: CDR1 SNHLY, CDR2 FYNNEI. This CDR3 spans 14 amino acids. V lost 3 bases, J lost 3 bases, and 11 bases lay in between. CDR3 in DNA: TGTGCCAGCAGTGAGTCTTTAGCGAAAGAGACCCAGTACTTC. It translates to CASSESLAKETQYF.

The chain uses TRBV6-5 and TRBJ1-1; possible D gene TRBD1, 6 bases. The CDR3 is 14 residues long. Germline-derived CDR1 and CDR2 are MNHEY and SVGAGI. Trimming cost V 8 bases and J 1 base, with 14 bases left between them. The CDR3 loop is CASFKRGGNTEAFF. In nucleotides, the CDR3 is TGTGCCAGCTTTAAGAGGGGGGGGAACACTGAAGCTTTCTTT.

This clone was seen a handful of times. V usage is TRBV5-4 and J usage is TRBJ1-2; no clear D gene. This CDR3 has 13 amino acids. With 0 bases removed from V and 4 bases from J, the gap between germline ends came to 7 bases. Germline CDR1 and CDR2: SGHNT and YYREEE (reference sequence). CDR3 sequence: CASSLVGVYGYTF. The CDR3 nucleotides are TGTGCCAGCAGCTTGGTTGGAGTCTATGGCTACACCTTC.

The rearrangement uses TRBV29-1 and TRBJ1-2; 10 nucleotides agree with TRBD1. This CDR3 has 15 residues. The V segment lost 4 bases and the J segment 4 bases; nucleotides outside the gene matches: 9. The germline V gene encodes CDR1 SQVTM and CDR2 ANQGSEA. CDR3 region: CSVAGTGTGAYGYTF. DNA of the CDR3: TGCAGCGTTGCAGGGACCGGGACAGGGGCCTATGGCTACACCTTC.

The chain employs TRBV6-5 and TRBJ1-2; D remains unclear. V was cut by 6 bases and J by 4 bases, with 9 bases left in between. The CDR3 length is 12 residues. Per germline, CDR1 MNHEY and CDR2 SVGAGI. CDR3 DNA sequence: TGTGCCAGCAGCGGTTTCGGCTATGGCTACACCTTC. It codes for CASSGFGYGYTF.

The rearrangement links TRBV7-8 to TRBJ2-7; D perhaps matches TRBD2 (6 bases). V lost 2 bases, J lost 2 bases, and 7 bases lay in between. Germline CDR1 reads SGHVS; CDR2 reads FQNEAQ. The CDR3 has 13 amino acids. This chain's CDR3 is CASSLPGAYEQYV. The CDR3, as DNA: TGTGCCAGCAGCTTACCGGGGGCCTACGAGCAGTACGTC.

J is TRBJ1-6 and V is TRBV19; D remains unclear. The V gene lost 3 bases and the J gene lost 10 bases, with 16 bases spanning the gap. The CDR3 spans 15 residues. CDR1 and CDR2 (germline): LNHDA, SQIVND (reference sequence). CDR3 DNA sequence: TGTGCCAGTAGTATGCGGGCACTGGGTCGCTCACCCCTCCACTTT. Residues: CASSMRALGRSPLHF. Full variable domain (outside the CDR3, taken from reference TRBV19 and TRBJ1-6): DGGITQSPKYLFRKEGQNVTLSCEQNLNHDAMYWYRQDPGQGLRLIYYSQIVNDFQKGDIAEGYSVSREKKESFPLTVTSAQKNPTAFYLCASSMRALGRSPLHFGNGTRLTVT.

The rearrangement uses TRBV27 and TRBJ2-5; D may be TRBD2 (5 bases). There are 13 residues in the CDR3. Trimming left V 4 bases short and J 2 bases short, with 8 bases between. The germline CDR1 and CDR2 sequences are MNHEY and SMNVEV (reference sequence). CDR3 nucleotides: TGTGCCAGCAGTTCTCCGGGGCAAGAGACCCAGTACTTC. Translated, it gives CASSSPGQETQYF.

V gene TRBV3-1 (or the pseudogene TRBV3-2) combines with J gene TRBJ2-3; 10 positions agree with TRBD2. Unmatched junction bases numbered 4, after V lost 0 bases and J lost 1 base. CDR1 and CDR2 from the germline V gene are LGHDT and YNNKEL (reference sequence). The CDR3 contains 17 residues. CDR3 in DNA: TGTGCCAGCAGCCAAGACCTCGGACTAGCGGGCACAGATACGCAGTATTTT. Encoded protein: CASSQDLGLAGTDTQYF.